The T cell receptor (beta chain) under discussion was sequenced for a study of control samples from healthy donors and cancer patients. The assay was immunoSEQ multiplex PCR, and TCRdb's table has in-frame clones only and misses some. In the table there are some 120,000 clones, about 91% of which are singletons. In this sample, this clone turned up once. Material: blood. This TCR came from a man aged 18-30 years in good health.

The CDR3 bases are TGCGCCAGCAGGCGACAGGGTTCGAATGAGCAGTTCTTC. It translates to CASRRQGSNEQFF. The chain carries TRBV4-1 and TRBJ2-1, with 7 bases that match TRBD1. Germline lookup yields CDR1 MGHRA and CDR2 YSYEKL. With 6 bases clipped from V and 7 bases from J, the junction kept 6 bases outside the gene matches. The CDR3 extends over 13 amino acids.